The 21 T cell receptor beta chains given below trace back to one sample, sequenced in a study of T-cell reconstitution after alpha-beta-depleted transplantation in children. A library of TCRbeta sequences, prepared with unique molecular identifiers, was generated. TCRdb redid the calling of the PCR reads with MiXCR, one entry per CDR3 protein. The table lists about 980,000 distinct CDR3 sequences, 25% to 30% of them singletons. The sequenced sample was PBMCs, mostly from graft donor cells, obtained 360 days after TCRalphabeta/CD19-depleted stem cell transplant. The receptor set was obtained from a boy less than two years old who had a stem cell transplant for SCID, so the T cells may come from the graft donor.

The rearrangement joins TRBV15 to TRBJ2-2; D is uncertain. The V gene lost 1 base and the J gene lost 4 bases, with 10 bases spanning the gap. This CDR3 is 15 amino acids long. Per the germline V gene, CDR1 is LNHNV and CDR2 is YYDKDF (reference sequence). The CDR3 here is CATSRVGLSTGELFF. The CDR3 bases are TGTGCCACCAGCAGAGTGGGTCTATCCACCGGGGAGCTGTTTTTT.

This clonotype came up a few times. The chain couples TRBV11-2 to TRBJ2-2; D gene unclear. The CDR3 runs 16 residues. The V and J ends lost 3 bases and 0 bases respectively, with 11 bases between them. Germline V gene data show CDR1 as SGHAT and CDR2 as FQNNGV. CDR3 DNA: TGTGCCAGCAGCTTTCCCAGTCTACCGAACACCGGGGAGCTGTTTTTT. Translated, it gives CASSFPSLPNTGELFF.

This chain uses TRBV7-4 with TRBJ2-1; D tentatively fits TRBD1 or TRBD2 (5 bases each). Germline V gene data show CDR1 as SGHVT and CDR2 as SQSDAQ. This CDR3 is 17 amino acids long. The V gene lost 9 bases and the J gene lost 5 bases, with 26 bases spanning the gap. CDR3 loop: CARVAHPSGDQNNEQFF. DNA of the CDR3: TGTGCCAGGGTGGCCCACCCTTCCGGGGACCAAAACAATGAGCAGTTCTTC.

This clonotype came up a few times. The chain carries TRBV6-1 and TRBJ2-5; TRBD1 agrees at 7 bases. The CDR3 extends over 14 amino acids. V gave up 5 bases and J gave up 3 bases; unmatched junction bases: 6. Germline lookup yields CDR1 MNHNS and CDR2 SASEGT. CDR3 sequence reads: CASSQPTGKETQYF. The CDR3 DNA reads TGTGCCAGCAGTCAGCCGACAGGGAAAGAGACCCAGTACTTC.

A few counts support this clonotype. The chain links TRBV12-3 or TRBV12-4 to TRBJ2-1; D might be TRBD2 (6 bases). This CDR3 has 14 amino acids. The germline V and J ends were trimmed by 8 bases and 13 bases, with 24 bases remaining between them. Written as DNA, the CDR3 is TGTGCCAGCCTCCGGGACTTGAAAGCCTTAGCCCAGTTCTTC. This encodes CASLRDLKALAQFF.

The gene calls are TRBV12-3 or TRBV12-4 and TRBJ1-1, with a possible D match to TRBD1 (6 bases). There are 14 residues in the CDR3. With 3 bases removed from V and 5 bases from J, the gap between germline ends came to 13 bases. The CDR3 here is CASSFKGGRTEAFF. CDR3 DNA: TGTGCCAGCAGTTTCAAGGGGGGGAGAACTGAAGCTTTCTTT.

In its sample, this clonotype was seen once. J is TRBJ1-1 and V is TRBV12-3 or TRBV12-4, with a tentative D call TRBD1 (6 bases). The CDR3 has 16 amino acids. Deletions cut 2 bases from V and 1 base from J, with 14 bases between. The CDR3 DNA reads TGTGCCAGCAGTTTATTACAGGGAGGAGGGAACACTGAAGCTTTCTTT. It specifies CASSLLQGGGNTEAFF.

This chain uses TRBV5-1 with TRBJ2-5; tentative D call: TRBD2 (6 bases). Germline CDR1 is SGHRS and CDR2 is YFSETQ. Trimming removed 0 bases from V and 5 bases from J, with 14 bases in between. The CDR3 extends over 15 amino acids. The CDR3 DNA reads as TGCGCCAGCAGCTTGGCCCTGGCTAGCGCCGAGACCCAGTACTTC. Translation gives CASSLALASAETQYF.

This clonotype has only a few counts. This chain links TRBV20-1 with TRBJ2-2; tentatively, D is TRBD2 (7 bases). There are 15 residues in the CDR3. In germline, CDR1 is DFQATT, CDR2 SNEGSKA (reference sequence). Trimming cost V 5 bases and J 1 base, with 14 bases left between them. CDR3 sequence reads: CSAEKGGGNTGELFF. CDR3 nucleotide sequence: TGCAGTGCTGAGAAAGGGGGGGGGAACACCGGGGAGCTGTTTTTT.

The rearrangement joins TRBV11-2 to TRBJ2-1; D may be TRBD1 (6 bases). CDR3 length: 13 residues. Germline V gene data show CDR1 as SGHAT and CDR2 as FQNNGV. V was pared by 5 bases and J by 8 bases, with 13 bases between. DNA of the CDR3: TGTGCCAGCAGCCCAAGCAGGGGCTATGAGCAGTTCTTC. This sequence encodes CASSPSRGYEQFF.

This chain uses TRBV24-1 with TRBJ2-5, with D perhaps given as TRBD1 or TRBD2 (5 bases each). Germline V gene sequence: CDR1 KGHDR, CDR2 SFDVKD. The CDR3 runs 13 residues. The V and J ends lost 4 bases and 3 bases respectively, with 8 bases between them. The CDR3 sequence is CATSDGAEETQYF. In nucleotides, the CDR3 is TGTGCCACCAGTGACGGGGCGGAAGAGACCCAGTACTTC.

The chain links TRBV28 to TRBJ2-2, with TRBD2 matching 10 bases. The CDR3 consists of 19 residues. Germline CDR1 MDHEN, CDR2 SYDVKM. V lost 3 bases and J lost 6; bases outside the gene matches: 16. The CDR3 DNA reads TGTGCCAGCAGTTTGCTCCCAACTAGCGGGGTAAATAGGGCCGGGGAGCTGTTTTTT. Translated, it gives CASSLLPTSGVNRAGELFF.

The chain employs TRBV7-9 and TRBJ1-2; D is ambiguous. The CDR3 extends over 15 amino acids. V was cut by 7 bases and J by 2 bases, with 17 bases left in between. The germline CDR1 and CDR2 sequences are SEHNR and FQNEAQ (reference sequence). Written as DNA, the CDR3 is TGTGCCAGCACCCCCTTAGGAGGGCTGAACTATGGCTACACCTTC. Its protein product is CASTPLGGLNYGYTF.

This clonotype appeared a few times. The rearrangement links TRBV28 to TRBJ1-2, with a weak D call TRBD1 (5 bases). The CDR3 runs to 13 residues. In germline, CDR1 is MDHEN, CDR2 SYDVKM. V shed 3 bases and J shed 8 bases, with 13 bases lying between them. The CDR3 is CASSFSRGRGYTF. CDR3 coding DNA: TGTGCCAGCAGTTTCTCAAGGGGCCGGGGCTACACCTTC.

The rearrangement links TRBV5-1 to TRBJ2-1, with 12 bases matching TRBD2. This CDR3 has 17 amino acids. From germline, CDR1 is SGHRS and CDR2 YFSETQ. The trim removed 0 bases at V and 4 bases at J, leaving 5 bases unmatched. The CDR3 is CASSLAGLAGLYNEQFF. For the CDR3, the DNA is TGCGCCAGCAGCTTGGCCGGACTAGCGGGGCTTTACAATGAGCAGTTCTTC.

The V gene is TRBV7-2, the J gene TRBJ2-3; 7 positions match TRBD2. Per germline, CDR1 SGHTA and CDR2 FQGNSA. The CDR3 contains 15 residues. With 1 base clipped from V and 1 base from J, the junction kept 2 bases outside the gene matches. The DNA for the CDR3 is TGTGCCAGCAGCTTAGGGACTAGACGCACAGATACGCAGTATTTT. Translation: CASSLGTRRTDTQYF.

This clonotype came up a few times. This rearrangement joins TRBV7-2 to TRBJ2-5; no reliable D call. Germline CDR1 and CDR2: SGHTA and FQGNSA. The CDR3 has 12 residues. V lost 2 bases and J lost 6, with 7 bases in between. The CDR3 bases are TGTGCCAGCAGCTTATTGGAACAGACCCAGTACTTC. Its translation: CASSLLEQTQYF.

This clonotype came up a few times. V usage is TRBV10-3 and J usage is TRBJ2-7; 9 nucleotides agree with TRBD1. The CDR3 sequence is 17 residues long. V was clipped by 4 bases and J by 2 bases; unmatched bases: 12. Germline CDR1 ENHRY, CDR2 SYGVKD. Here the CDR3 reads CAISAGTGYDRPYEQYF. CDR3 nucleotide sequence: TGTGCCATCAGTGCCGGGACAGGGTATGATAGGCCCTACGAGCAGTACTTC.

The chain has TRBV11-2 and TRBJ2-1; 7 bases agree with TRBD1. Looked up from germline, CDR1 is SGHAT and CDR2 is FQNNGV. The V and J ends lost 2 bases and 7 bases, in that order; junction bases with no gene match: 17. This CDR3 region has 18 residues. CDR3: CASSLSPPQGVGKNEQFF. The DNA for the CDR3 is TGTGCCAGCAGCTTATCCCCTCCCCAGGGGGTAGGTAAAAATGAGCAGTTCTTC.

The chain recombines TRBV7-9 with TRBJ2-7; 7 bases map to TRBD1. V trimming: 5 bases; J trimming: 2 bases; junction bases outside the gene matches: 15. The germline V gene encodes CDR1 SEHNR and CDR2 FQNEAQ (reference sequence). This CDR3 is 17 amino acids long. The CDR3 is CASSNGSLRDSTYEQYF. The CDR3 coding sequence is TGTGCCAGCAGCAATGGAAGCCTAAGGGACAGCACCTACGAGCAGTACTTC.

V and J are TRBV12-3 or TRBV12-4 and TRBJ1-1; D uncertain. Between the trimmed V and J ends, which lost 6 bases and 0 bases, there was a span of 11 bases. There are 14 residues in the CDR3. CDR3 sequence: CASRLTALNTEAFF. The DNA of the CDR3 is TGTGCCAGCAGGTTAACAGCTTTGAACACTGAAGCTTTCTTT.